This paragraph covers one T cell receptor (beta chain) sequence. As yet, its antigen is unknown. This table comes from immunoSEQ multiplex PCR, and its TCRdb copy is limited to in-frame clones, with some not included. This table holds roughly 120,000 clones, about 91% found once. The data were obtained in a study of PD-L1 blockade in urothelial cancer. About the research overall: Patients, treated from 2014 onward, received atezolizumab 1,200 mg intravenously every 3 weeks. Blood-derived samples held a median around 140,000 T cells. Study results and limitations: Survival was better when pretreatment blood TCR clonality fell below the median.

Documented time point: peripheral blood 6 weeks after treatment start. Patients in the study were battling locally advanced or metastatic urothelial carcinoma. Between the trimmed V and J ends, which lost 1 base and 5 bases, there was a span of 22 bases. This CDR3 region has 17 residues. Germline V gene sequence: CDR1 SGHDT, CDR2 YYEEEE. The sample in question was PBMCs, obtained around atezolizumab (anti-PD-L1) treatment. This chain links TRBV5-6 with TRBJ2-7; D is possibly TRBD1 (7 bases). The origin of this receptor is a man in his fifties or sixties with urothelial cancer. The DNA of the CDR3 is TGTGCCAGCAGCTTGCTGGACAGGTCTGTGTGGGAGGACGAGCAGTACTTC. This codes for CASSLLDRSVWEDEQYF.